This T cell receptor beta chain was sequenced in a study of CD8+ T cells in alopecia areata. CDR1 is LGHNA and CDR2 is YSLEER in the germline V gene. V was clipped by 1 base and J by 3 bases; unmatched bases: 15. This CDR3 is 19 amino acids long. Extraction and reverse transcription of RNA yielded cDNA as the sequencing template. Clones were read by immunoSEQ multiplex PCR, and TCRdb kept only the in-frame ones, dropping some. The sample lists more than 150,000 clones, about 50% seen once, with roughly a fifth in the top ten. The specimen was CD8+ T cells sorted from blood, collected at week 0. The chain couples TRBV4-3 to TRBJ2-7, with 10 bases matching TRBD2. The clonotype was recovered from a human donor with alopecia areata. The CDR3 nucleotides read TGCGCCAGCAGCCAAGTTGCTGGACCACCACTAGCGGGGAACTACGAGCAGTACTTC. Translating gives CASSQVAGPPLAGNYEQYF.